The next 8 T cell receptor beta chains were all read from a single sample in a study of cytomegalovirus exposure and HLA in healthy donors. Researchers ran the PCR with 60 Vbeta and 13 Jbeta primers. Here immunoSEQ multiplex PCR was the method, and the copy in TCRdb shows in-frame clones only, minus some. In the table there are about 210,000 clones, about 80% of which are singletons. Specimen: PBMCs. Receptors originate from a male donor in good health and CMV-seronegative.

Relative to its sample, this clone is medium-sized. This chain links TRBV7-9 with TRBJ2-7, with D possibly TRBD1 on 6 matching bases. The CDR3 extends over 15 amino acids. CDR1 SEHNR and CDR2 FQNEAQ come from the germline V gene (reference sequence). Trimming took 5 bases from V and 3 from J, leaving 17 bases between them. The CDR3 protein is CASSHSDGQSYEQYF. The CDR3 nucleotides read TGTGCCAGCAGCCATTCCGACGGACAGAGCTACGAGCAGTACTTC.

CDR3 loop: CASSLISGPQHF. For the CDR3, the DNA is TGTGCCAGCAGTTTAATTTCGGGGCCCCAGCATTTT. The V call is TRBV27, the J call TRBJ1-5; no clear D. Trimming pared 2 bases from V and 9 bases from J, leaving 8 bases between. CDR1 is MNHEY, CDR2 SMNVEV, per germline (reference sequence). This CDR3 region has 12 residues.

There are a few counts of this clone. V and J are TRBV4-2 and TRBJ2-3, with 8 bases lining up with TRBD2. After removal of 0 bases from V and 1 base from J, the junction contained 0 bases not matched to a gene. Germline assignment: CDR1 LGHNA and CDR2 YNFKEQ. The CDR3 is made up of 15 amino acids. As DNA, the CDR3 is TGTGCCAGCAGCCAAGATAGCGGGGGCACAGATACGCAGTATTTT. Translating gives CASSQDSGGTDTQYF.

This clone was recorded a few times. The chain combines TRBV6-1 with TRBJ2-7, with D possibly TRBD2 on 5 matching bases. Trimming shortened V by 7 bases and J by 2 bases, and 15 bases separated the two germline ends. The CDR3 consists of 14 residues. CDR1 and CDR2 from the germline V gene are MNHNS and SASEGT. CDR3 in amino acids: CASTSIGLPYEQYF. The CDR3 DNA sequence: TGTGCCAGCACTAGCATCGGACTCCCCTACGAGCAGTACTTC.

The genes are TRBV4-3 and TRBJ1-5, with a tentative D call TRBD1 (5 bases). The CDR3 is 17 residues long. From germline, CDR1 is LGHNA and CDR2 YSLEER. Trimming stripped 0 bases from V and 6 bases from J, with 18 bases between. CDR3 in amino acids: CASSQEASREVSQPQHF. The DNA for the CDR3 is TGCGCCAGCAGCCAAGAGGCGAGCAGGGAAGTAAGTCAGCCCCAGCATTTT.

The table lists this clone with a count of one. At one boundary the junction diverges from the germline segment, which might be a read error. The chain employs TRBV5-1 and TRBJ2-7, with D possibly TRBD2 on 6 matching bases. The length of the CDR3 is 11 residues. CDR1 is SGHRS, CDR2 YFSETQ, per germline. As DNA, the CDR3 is TGCGCCAGCAGCTACGTGACGGGACTGCACTTC. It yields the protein CASSYVTGLHF.

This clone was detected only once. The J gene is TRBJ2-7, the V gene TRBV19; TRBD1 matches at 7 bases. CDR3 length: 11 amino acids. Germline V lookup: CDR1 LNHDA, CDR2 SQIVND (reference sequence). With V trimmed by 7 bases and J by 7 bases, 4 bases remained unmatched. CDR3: CASTEQGEQYF. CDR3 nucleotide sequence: TGTGCCAGTACCGAACAGGGGGAGCAGTACTTC.

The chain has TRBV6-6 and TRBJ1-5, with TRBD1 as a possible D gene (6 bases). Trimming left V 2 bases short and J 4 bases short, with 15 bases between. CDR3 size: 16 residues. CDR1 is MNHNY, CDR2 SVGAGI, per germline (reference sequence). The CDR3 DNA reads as TGTGCCAGCAGTTACGCTCAGGGGTGGGTAAATCAGCCCCAGCATTTT. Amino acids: CASSYAQGWVNQPQHF.